The clone carrying this TCR beta chain was observed a single time. The CDR3 totals 13 residues. The germline V and J ends were trimmed by 4 bases and 6 bases, with 14 bases remaining between them. Per the germline V gene, CDR1 is SGHDT and CDR2 is YYEEEE. This record belongs to a study of control samples from healthy donors and cancer patients. Sequenced by immunoSEQ multiplex PCR; TCRdb stores in-frame clones only, minus some. This table holds 98,000 or so clones, about 80% found once. The V gene is TRBV5-6, the J gene TRBJ2-7; D might be TRBD1 or TRBD2, each matching 6 bases. The clonotype comes from a woman in her twenties or thirties in good health. The material sequenced was blood. CDR3 sequence: CASSLVRGVEQYF. CDR3 nucleotides: TGTGCCAGCAGCCTGGTTAGGGGGGTCGAGCAGTACTTC.